Sequencing of this T cell receptor (beta chain) was carried out in a study of shared T cell receptors in the human thymus. Trimming took off 1 base at V and 4 bases at J, with 13 bases between the two ends. CDR3 length: 15 amino acids. Germline V gene lookup returns CDR1 SEHNR and CDR2 FQNEAQ (reference sequence). TCRdb keeps only in-frame clones here, not all; method: immunoSEQ multiplex PCR. The data hold roughly 500,000 clones, with around 78% observed a single time. Separately, the same data were catalogued under a study of human thymus T cells. That report notes: Samples came from healthy Finnish infants during open corrective cardiac surgery. Highly overlapping thymic repertoires among unrelated individuals were reported in related research.

This TCR came from a boy younger than two with a congenital heart defect. The sequencing input was thymocytes. This chain connects TRBV7-9 to TRBJ1-2; a weak D match, TRBD1 (5 bases). The CDR3 reads CASSLDPPQAYGYTF. The CDR3 DNA reads as TGTGCCAGCAGCTTAGATCCCCCACAGGCCTATGGCTACACCTTC.